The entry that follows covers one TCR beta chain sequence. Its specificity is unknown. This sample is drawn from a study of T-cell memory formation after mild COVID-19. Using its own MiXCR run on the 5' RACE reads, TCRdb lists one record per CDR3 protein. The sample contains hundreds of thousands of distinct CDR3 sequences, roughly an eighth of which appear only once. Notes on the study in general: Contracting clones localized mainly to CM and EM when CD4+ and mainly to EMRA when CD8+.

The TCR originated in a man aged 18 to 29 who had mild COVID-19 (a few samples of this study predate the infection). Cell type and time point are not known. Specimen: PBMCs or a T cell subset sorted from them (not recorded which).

As DNA, the CDR3 is TGCAGTGCTAATAATCTCGCAGATACGCAGTATTTT. It specifies CSANNLADTQYF. This chain connects TRBV20-1 to TRBJ2-3, with D unclear. Trimming took off 4 bases at V and 4 bases at J, with 9 bases between the two ends. This CDR3 has 12 residues. Germline CDR1 reads DFQATT; CDR2 reads SNEGSKA (reference sequence).